Included here is one T cell receptor (beta chain) sequence, with context. The assay was immunoSEQ multiplex PCR, and TCRdb's table has in-frame clones only and misses some. The profile shows 55,000 to 85,000 clones, roughly 84% of them singletons. The sample belongs to a study of T cell responses to AZD1222 COVID-19 vaccine. CDR1 SGHNT and CDR2 YYREEE come from the germline V gene (reference sequence). The CDR3 runs to 15 residues. Trimming took 5 bases from V and 6 from J; bases not matched to a gene: 8. This sequence joins TRBV5-4 and TRBJ2-3, with 11 bases that match TRBD1. The source of this sequence is an adult in good health. Specimen: peripheral blood, collected on day 0 of AZD1222 vaccination. The DNA for the CDR3 is TGTGCCAGCAGTGCGGCCGGGACAGGGGGGGATACGCAGTATTTT. Translating gives CASSAAGTGGDTQYF.